This T cell receptor (beta chain) was recorded in a study of cytomegalovirus exposure and HLA in healthy donors. At the time of sampling, donors were nominally healthy, though unrecorded immune exposures were likely. General study findings and limits: There were around 160 TCR beta chains listed as cytomegalovirus-associated. Later analysis identified several of the most significant clusters that appeared linked to common viral pathogens. For most TCR beta V segments, an earlier analysis put the productive rate at about 87% or about 30% of the time.

It was with 60 Vbeta and 13 Jbeta primers that the PCR ran. Only in-frame clones appear in the TCRdb table, and some are missing; sequencing was by immunoSEQ multiplex PCR. The sample includes about 200,000 clones, 79% seen only once; the top ten take about 1.7%. Trimming took 5 bases from V and 2 from J; bases not matched to a gene: 5. This CDR3 has 15 amino acids. From germline, CDR1 is SEHNR and CDR2 FQNEAQ (reference sequence). Of note for this clone: Its target is unknown.

The clonotype originates from a man aged 50 to 59 in good health and CMV-seronegative. The chain uses TRBV7-9 and TRBJ2-2; TRBD2 aligns across 7 bases. The specimen was PBMCs. In DNA, the CDR3 is TGTGCCAGCAGCCCCGGGACTATAAACACCGGGGAGCTGTTTTTT. As protein: CASSPGTINTGELFF.